These T cell receptor beta chains were read from a single sample in a study of T cell repertoires in cytomegalovirus infection. TCRdb re-derived calls from the reads in MiXCR, one entry per CDR3 protein. The table lists just under 300,000 distinct CDR3 sequences, about 9.1% of them singletons. The sequenced material came from PBMCs. The receptors were gathered from a human donor in good health (CMV status not recorded). Some clones in this sample may be carry-over from other donors' samples. The CDR3 runs from the conserved cysteine through the conserved F or W. A D gene is named only where the DNA matches it firmly. Only part of the rows carry a size: once, few, many, or a class if the clone is expanded.

V gene	J gene	D gene	clone size	CDR3 DNA	CDR3 protein
TRBV9	TRBJ2-5	-	many	TGTGCCAGCAGCGTAGGGGAAGAGACCCAGTACTTC	CASSVGEETQYF
TRBV28	TRBJ2-6	-	many	TGTGCCAGCAGTTTATTCCGTGGATACGGGGCCAACGTCCTGACTTTC	CASSLFRGYGANVLTF
TRBV20-1	TRBJ1-3	-	-	TGCAGTGCAACGGGAGGAGGGCCTGGAAACACCATATATTTT	CSATGGGPGNTIYF
TRBV7-8	TRBJ1-1	-	-	TGTGCCAGCAGCTCACAGGGAAATGTGAAGACTGAAGCTTTCTTT	CASSSQGNVKTEAFF
TRBV6-5	TRBJ1-4	TRBD1	many	TGTGCCAGCAGTCCCCCGACAGGGTCGAGGGAAAAACTGTTTTTT	CASSPPTGSREKLFF
TRBV2	TRBJ1-5	-	many	TGTGCCAGCAGCCGGGGGAGCAATCAGCCCCAGCATTTT	CASSRGSNQPQHF
TRBV14	TRBJ1-1	-	many	TGTGCCAGCAGCCAATGGGGGCCGACTGAAGCTTTCTTT	CASSQWGPTEAFF
TRBV6-6	TRBJ2-2	-	many	TGTGCCAGCAGTTACGTCTTCCGGGGTACCGGGGAGCTGTTTTTT	CASSYVFRGTGELFF
TRBV18	TRBJ2-5	TRBD2	-	TGTGCCAGCTCACCACGTTCGAGCGGGGGCCCAATCCAAGAGACCCAGTACTTC	CASSPRSSGGPIQETQYF
TRBV28	TRBJ1-5	TRBD1	-	TGTGCCAGCAGTTTCGAGGGGGCTCGCGGCAATCAGCCCCAGCATTTT	CASSFEGARGNQPQHF
TRBV20-1	TRBJ2-7	TRBD1	few	TGCAGTGCTATTGGGCCTCTTAGGGGGCCCTCCTACGAGCAGTACTTC	CSAIGPLRGPSYEQYF
TRBV9	TRBJ2-1	TRBD2	few	TGTGCCAGCAGCGTTCAGGGAGGGAGGAATGAGCAGTTCTTC	CASSVQGGRNEQFF
TRBV29-1	TRBJ2-2	-	many	TGCAGCGCAAACCGGGGTCCCGGGGAGCTGTTTTTT	CSANRGPGELFF
TRBV7-2	TRBJ1-3	-	many	TGTGCCAGTGGACGGACTGGAAACACCATATATTTT	CASGRTGNTIYF
TRBV7-2	TRBJ1-2	TRBD1	many	TGTGCCAGCAGCTCGACCGGGACAGCAAACTATGGCTACACCTTC	CASSSTGTANYGYTF
TRBV20-1	TRBJ2-1	-	-	TGCTCGGGTGGGACCTACAATGAGCAGTTCTTC	CSGGTYNEQFF
TRBV24-1	TRBJ2-5	-	few	TGTGCCACCAGTGATTGGGCAGGGGTCCAAGAGACCCAGTACTTC	CATSDWAGVQETQYF
TRBV7-2	TRBJ1-2	-	many	TGTGCCAGCAGCTTAGTAGTCAGTAGTGATGGCTACACCTTC	CASSLVVSSDGYTF
TRBV9	TRBJ2-1	-	-	TGTGCCAGCAGCGTAGCCCCCGGCGTCTACAATGAGCAGTTCTTC	CASSVAPGVYNEQFF
TRBV7-8	TRBJ1-1	-	many	TGTGCCAGCAGCCCCCTCGGGAGGGGTCAAGCTTTCTTT	CASSPLGRGQAFF
TRBV7-8	TRBJ1-4	-	many	TGTGCCAGCAGCTTGCACGGGGGTGAAAAACTGTTTTTT	CASSLHGGEKLFF
TRBV7-2	TRBJ1-2	-	-	TGTGCCAGCGCTGACGGGCGGGGGGGGATCTATGGCTACACCTTC	CASADGRGGIYGYTF
TRBV11-3	TRBJ2-3	-	many	TGTGCCAGCAGCTTTGGGGGGGCTAGCACAGATACGCAGTATTTT	CASSFGGASTDTQYF
TRBV7-2	TRBJ2-7	-	many	TGTGCCAGCAGCAGGGGGGGACAGCGATTCTCCTACGAGCAGTACTTC	CASSRGGQRFSYEQYF
TRBV28	TRBJ1-1	-	many	TGTGCCAGCAGTGTCACAGGGTTTGACACTGAAGCTTTCTTT	CASSVTGFDTEAFF
TRBV7-6	TRBJ1-5	-	many	TGTGCCAGCAGCTCTTCCTCCGGGAACAACCGCAATCAGCCCCAGCATTTT	CASSSSSGNNRNQPQHF
TRBV19	TRBJ2-1	-	many	TGTGCCAGTAGTATGACCCATGAGCAGTTCTTC	CASSMTHEQFF
TRBV28	TRBJ2-1	-	many	TGTGCCAGCTGTTTTGGGGGGCTCACCTACAATGAGCAGTTCTTC	CASCFGGLTYNEQFF
TRBV5-1	TRBJ1-1	-	few	TGCGCCAGCAGCCAGGACGAGAACACTGAAGCTTTCTTT	CASSQDENTEAFF
TRBV4-2	TRBJ2-5	-	many	TGTGCCAGCAGCCCCACTCAGCGGTCCCAGGGGACCCAGTACTTC	CASSPTQRSQGTQYF
TRBV4-2	TRBJ2-5	-	many	TGTGCCAGCAGCCCCTCGGTCAAAGGGGTAGGAGAAGGCCAGTACTTC	CASSPSVKGVGEGQYF
TRBV20-1	TRBJ2-1	TRBD2	many	TGCAGTGCTCCCGGGGGGGCGTTAGGAAACCAGTTCTTC	CSAPGGALGNQFF
TRBV6-6	TRBJ2-5	TRBD2	few	TGTGCCAGCAGTTCACTGATCCCGGGACTAAGGGGAGAGACCCAGTACTTC	CASSSLIPGLRGETQYF
TRBV7-9	TRBJ2-3	-	many	TGTGCCAGCAGCTTAGTTGGGGGAACGAGCACAGATACGCAGTATTTT	CASSLVGGTSTDTQYF
TRBV12-3/TRBV12-4	TRBJ1-6	-	many	TGTGCCAGCTCTTTGGGCTCCTATAATTCACCCCTCCACTTT	CASSLGSYNSPLHF
TRBV7-9	TRBJ2-2	TRBD1	many	TGTGCCAGCAGCAACAGGGGGAAGATTACCGGGGAGCTGTTTTTT	CASSNRGKITGELFF
TRBV11-1	TRBJ2-5	-	-	TGTGCCAGCAGCGCAAGGGACCTCCAAGAGACCCAGTACTTC	CASSARDLQETQYF
TRBV7-9	TRBJ2-5	-	many	TGTGCCAGCAGGACATGGCGGGAAGAGACCCAGTACTTC	CASRTWREETQYF
TRBV7-9	TRBJ2-1	-	-	TGTGCCAGCAGCTTTCTTGCAGGAGGCCTCTACAATGAGCAGTTCTTC	CASSFLAGGLYNEQFF
TRBV29-1	TRBJ2-1	-	few	TGCAGCGTTCTGCCTACTCGGAATGAGCAGTTCTTC	CSVLPTRNEQFF
TRBV4-1	TRBJ2-5	TRBD2	-	TGCGCCAGCAGCCGGTCGACTAGCGGGGGGGCGGAAGAGACCCAGTACTTC	CASSRSTSGGAEETQYF
TRBV5-6	TRBJ1-2	TRBD1	many	TGTGCCAGCAGCAAGCGGACAGGCGGAAGCTATGGCTACACCTTC	CASSKRTGGSYGYTF
TRBV29-1	TRBJ1-5	-	few	TGCAGCGTTGGTGGCAATCAGCCCCAGCATTTT	CSVGGNQPQHF
TRBV5-1	TRBJ1-1	-	-	TGCGCCAGCAGCAGAAAACAGGGGAACACTGAAGCTTTCTTT	CASSRKQGNTEAFF
TRBV2	TRBJ1-1	-	many	TGTGCCAGCCTTGCCGGGCCTGAAGCTTTCTTT	CASLAGPEAFF
TRBV6-1	TRBJ1-2	-	many	TGTGCCAGCAGTGGTCGGGGGGGACCCACTAACTATGGCTACACCTTC	CASSGRGGPTNYGYTF
TRBV5-4	TRBJ2-7	TRBD1	-	TGTGCCAGCAATTCCGGACAGGGTGACTACGAGCAGTACTTC	CASNSGQGDYEQYF
TRBV19	TRBJ2-4	-	many	TGTGCCAGTCTGGGCCCCCAAGGGGCCAAAAACATTCAGTACTTC	CASLGPQGAKNIQYF
TRBV7-9	TRBJ1-1	-	many	TGTGCCAGCAGTTTAGGAGGAGGAGCTTTCTTT	CASSLGGGAFF
TRBV7-9	TRBJ2-3	TRBD2	once	TGTGCCAACAGCTTAGCAGCGGGGGGCACAGATACGCAGTATTTT	CANSLAAGGTDTQYF
TRBV6-5	TRBJ2-1	TRBD1	many	TGTGCCAGCAGTTACTCCAGACAGGGAGCGTACAATGAGCAGTTCTTC	CASSYSRQGAYNEQFF